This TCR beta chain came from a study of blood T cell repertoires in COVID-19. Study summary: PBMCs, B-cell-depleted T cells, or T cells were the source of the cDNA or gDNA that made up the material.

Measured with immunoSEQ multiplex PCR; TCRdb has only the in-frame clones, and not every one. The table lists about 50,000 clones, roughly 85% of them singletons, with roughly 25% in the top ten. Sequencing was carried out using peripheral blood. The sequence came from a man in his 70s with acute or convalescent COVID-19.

The CDR3 coding sequence is TGTGCCACCAGTGATTTAGGGACAGAAAACATTCAGTACTTC. Encoded protein: CATSDLGTENIQYF. V gene TRBV24-1 combines with J gene TRBJ2-4; TRBD1 matches at 7 bases. The V gene end was trimmed by 1 base and the J gene end by 5 bases; junction bases not matched to a gene: 1. The CDR3 extends over 14 amino acids. CDR1 and CDR2 (germline): KGHDR, SFDVKD.